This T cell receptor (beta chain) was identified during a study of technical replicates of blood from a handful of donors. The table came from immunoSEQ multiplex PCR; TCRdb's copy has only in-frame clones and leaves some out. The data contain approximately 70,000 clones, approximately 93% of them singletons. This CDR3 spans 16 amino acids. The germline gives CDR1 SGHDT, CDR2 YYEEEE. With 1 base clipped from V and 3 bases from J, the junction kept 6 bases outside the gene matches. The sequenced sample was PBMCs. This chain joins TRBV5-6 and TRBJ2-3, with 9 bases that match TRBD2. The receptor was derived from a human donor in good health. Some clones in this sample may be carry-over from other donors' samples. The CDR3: CASSLLSGGGTDTQYF. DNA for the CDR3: TGTGCCAGCAGCTTGCTTAGCGGGGGTGGGACAGATACGCAGTATTTT.